The 13 T cell receptor beta chains below all came from one sample that was sequenced in a study of beta chain features in type 1 diabetes. What was sequenced were expressed TCRB transcripts, since all of the isolated RNA had been reverse transcribed. The table came from immunoSEQ multiplex PCR; TCRdb's copy has only in-frame clones and leaves some out. Among 300,000 to 350,000 clones, about 19% were seen once, and the ten largest hold about 0.045%. Sequencing used naive CD4+ T cells from blood. These TCRs come from a woman aged 18 to 35 in good health.

This clone was detected a few times. The chain carries TRBV28 and TRBJ2-1, with 7 bases aligning to TRBD1. Germline V gene sequence: CDR1 MDHEN, CDR2 SYDVKM. CDR3 length: 16 amino acids. The V gene end was trimmed by 4 bases and the J gene end by 1 base; junction bases not matched to a gene: 7. Here the CDR3 reads CASSSRQGLSYNEQFF. The CDR3 nucleotides read TGTGCCAGCAGTTCAAGACAGGGCCTTTCCTACAATGAGCAGTTCTTC.

The chain employs TRBV30 and TRBJ2-5; D is possibly TRBD2 (6 bases). CDR1 GTSNPN and CDR2 SVGIG come from the germline V gene (reference sequence). Deletions cut 4 bases from V and 7 bases from J, with 13 bases between. The CDR3 spans 12 residues. The CDR3 spells CAWTSALGTQYF. CDR3 coding DNA: TGTGCCTGGACTAGCGCCTTGGGGACCCAGTACTTC. Full variable domain (missing parts from reference TRBV30 and TRBJ2-5): SQTIHQWPATLVQPVGSPLSLECTVEGTSNPNLYWYRQAAGRGLQLLFYSVGIGQISSEVPQNLSASRPQDRQFILSSKKLLLSDSGFYLCAWTSALGTQYFGPGTRLLVL.

This chain joins TRBV9 and TRBJ2-3; D uncertain. CDR1 is SGDLS and CDR2 is YYNGEE in the germline V gene. The V gene lost 0 bases and the J gene lost 2 bases, with 7 bases spanning the gap. The CDR3 totals 14 residues. CDR3 bases: TGTGCCAGCAGCGTAGTATCCCCCACAGATACGCAGTATTTT. It specifies CASSVVSPTDTQYF.

This clone was detected a few times. This CDR3 is also generated by other DNA sequences in the sample. The rearrangement uses TRBV5-1 and TRBJ2-1; TRBD1 matches at 8 bases. The germline V gene encodes CDR1 SGHRS and CDR2 YFSETQ. The ends lost 2 bases at V and 4 bases at J; junction bases unmatched: 5. The CDR3 sequence is 15 residues long. The CDR3 loop reads CASSLGQGGYNEQFF. The CDR3 bases are TGCGCCAGCAGCTTAGGACAGGGTGGGTACAATGAGCAGTTCTTC.

The sample holds a few counts of this clone. V and J are TRBV12-5 and TRBJ2-1; 10 bases map to TRBD2. The CDR3 length is 16 residues. Unmatched junction bases numbered 19, after V lost 5 bases and J lost 15 bases. CDR1 and CDR2 from the germline V gene are LGHNT and FRNRAP. The DNA for the CDR3 is TGTGCTAGTGGTGCCGCCGGGACTAGCGCCGTCCCGAGCAGGTTCTTC. It is translated as CASGAAGTSAVPSRFF.

The V and J genes are TRBV5-4 and TRBJ2-2; perhaps TRBD1 as D (7 bases). The germline CDR1 and CDR2 sequences are SGHNT and YYREEE (reference sequence). V lost 4 bases and J lost 5, with 21 bases in between. This CDR3 has 17 residues. In DNA form, the CDR3 reads TGTGCCAGCAGCCCCTACCCCACAGGGGAGGAAACCGGGGAGCTGTTTTTT. Encoded protein: CASSPYPTGEETGELFF.

V and J are TRBV5-4 and TRBJ2-3; the D gene is possibly TRBD2 (5 bases). Germline values: CDR1 SGHNT, CDR2 YYREEE (reference sequence). V was pared by 4 bases and J by 4 bases, with 13 bases between. The CDR3 spans 14 residues. In DNA form, the CDR3 reads TGTGCCAGCAGCCCCCGGGCCGGGGCAGATACGCAGTATTTT. Its protein is CASSPRAGADTQYF.

The V gene is TRBV30, the J gene TRBJ1-1; the D gene is possibly TRBD1 (6 bases). Deletions cut 3 bases from V and 4 bases from J, with 15 bases between. Germline assignment: CDR1 GTSNPN and CDR2 SVGIG (reference sequence). This CDR3 spans 14 amino acids. As DNA, the CDR3 is TGTGCCTGGAGGGGGGGGGCTGCGGTCACTGAAGCTTTCTTT. Translated, it gives CAWRGGAAVTEAFF.

This clone has more than one count but fewer than ten. This chain connects TRBV6-1 to TRBJ1-5; possibly TRBD1 for D (6 bases). This CDR3 has 14 amino acids. V lost 8 bases, J lost 0 bases, and 11 bases lay in between. The germline CDR1 and CDR2 sequences are MNHNS and SASEGT. The CDR3 loop reads CASANRDSNQPQHF. CDR3 nucleotides: TGTGCCAGCGCTAACAGGGATAGCAATCAGCCCCAGCATTTT.

This clone was counted between two and nine times. The CDR3 spells CSVDSGSQETQYF. The CDR3 DNA is TGCAGCGTTGATAGCGGGAGCCAAGAGACCCAGTACTTC. This chain links TRBV29-1 with TRBJ2-5; the match to TRBD2 covers 9 bases. This CDR3 spans 13 amino acids. Germline CDR1 SQVTM, CDR2 ANQGSEA. After removal of 3 bases from V and 1 base from J, the junction contained 0 bases not matched to a gene.

This clone was observed a handful of times. J is TRBJ2-7 and V is TRBV5-1, with D hard to call. The V end lost 0 bases, the J end lost 7 bases, and 8 bases lay between the germline ends. This CDR3 contains 12 residues. Germline V CDR1 and CDR2: SGHRS, YFSETQ. DNA of the CDR3: TGCGCCAGCAGCTTGGATTTGAGGGAGCAGTACTTC. Encoded protein: CASSLDLREQYF. The full variable domain, in which reference TRBV5-1 and TRBJ2-7 provide the parts outside the CDR3, is KAGVTQTPRYLIKTRGQQVTLSCSPISGHRSVSWYQQTPGQGLQFLFEYFSETQRNKGNFPGRFSGRQFSNSRSEMNVSTLELGDSALYLCASSLDLREQYFGPGTRLTVT.

This chain uses TRBV30 with TRBJ1-4, with TRBD1 matching over 11 bases. V was clipped by 3 bases and J by 7 bases; unmatched bases: 7. CDR3 length equals 15 residues. Germline CDR1 GTSNPN, CDR2 SVGIG (reference sequence). This CDR3 reads CAWREEGTGGEKLFF. The CDR3 coding sequence is TGTGCCTGGAGGGAAGAAGGGACAGGGGGTGAAAAACTGTTTTTT.

CDR3 sequence (DNA): TGTGCCAGCAGCGTCGGGACTTTGGGCGGGGAGCTGTTTTTT. As protein: CASSVGTLGGELFF. V gene TRBV7-9 combines with J gene TRBJ2-2; TRBD2 might be the D (6 bases). This CDR3 has 14 residues. Germline V gives CDR1 SEHNR, CDR2 FQNEAQ (reference sequence). Deletions cut 5 bases from V and 7 bases from J, with 14 bases between.